The rows below give T cell receptor beta chains drawn from one sample of a study of PD-1 blockade in classical Hodgkin lymphoma. Profiling relied on immunoSEQ multiplex PCR, and the TCRdb table lists in-frame clones only, not all of them. The sample holds some 90,000 clones, 75% to 85% seen once. The source material was peripheral blood mononuclear cells (PBMCs), sampled before the fourth cycle of nivolumab. The source is a human donor with classical Hodgkin lymphoma. Both conserved end residues are part of each CDR3. Fields, in order: D gene, J gene, clone size, V gene, CDR3 protein, CDR3 DNA. The D gene is left open where the match is weak. Expanded clones are given a class, and other clones once, few, many or no size at all.

D gene: .
J gene: TRBJ1-4
clone size: .
V gene: TRBV5-1
CDR3 protein: CASSFSPHGANEKLFF
CDR3 DNA: TGCGCCAGCAGCTTTTCGCCCCACGGGGCTAATGAAAAACTGTTTTTT

D gene: .
J gene: TRBJ2-4
clone size: .
V gene: TRBV14
CDR3 protein: CASSQGGTSRRNIQYF
CDR3 DNA: TGTGCCAGCAGCCAGGGCGGGACCTCACGACGGAACATTCAGTACTTC

D gene: TRBD2
J gene: TRBJ2-2
clone size: .
V gene: TRBV5-4
CDR3 protein: CASSKGLAGGHPNTGELFF
CDR3 DNA: TGTGCCAGCAGCAAAGGACTAGCGGGAGGGCATCCGAACACCGGGGAGCTGTTTTTT

D gene: .
J gene: TRBJ1-5
clone size: few
V gene: TRBV6-1
CDR3 protein: CASSVDGINQPQHF
CDR3 DNA: TGTGCCAGCAGTGTGGACGGAATTAATCAGCCCCAGCATTTT

D gene: .
J gene: TRBJ2-2
clone size: .
V gene: TRBV5-1
CDR3 protein: CASSGGSNTGELFF
CDR3 DNA: TGCGCCAGCAGCGGCGGGTCGAACACCGGGGAGCTGTTTTTT

D gene: TRBD1
J gene: TRBJ1-3
clone size: .
V gene: TRBV27
CDR3 protein: CASIDRGDTIYF
CDR3 DNA: TGTGCCAGCATTGACAGGGGGGACACCATATATTTT

D gene: .
J gene: TRBJ1-5
clone size: .
V gene: TRBV6-1
CDR3 protein: CASIEGPHQPQHF
CDR3 DNA: TGTGCCAGCATTGAGGGTCCCCATCAGCCCCAGCATTTT

D gene: TRBD2
J gene: TRBJ2-3
clone size: .
V gene: TRBV5-1
CDR3 protein: CASSLATSGFADTQYF
CDR3 DNA: TGCGCCAGCAGCTTGGCAACTAGCGGGTTTGCAGATACGCAGTATTTT

D gene: .
J gene: TRBJ2-5
clone size: .
V gene: TRBV7-8
CDR3 protein: CASSRRKETQYF
CDR3 DNA: TGTGCCAGCAGCCGACGGAAAGAGACCCAGTACTTC

D gene: .
J gene: TRBJ1-1
clone size: .
V gene: TRBV30
CDR3 protein: CAWIRNTEAFF
CDR3 DNA: TGTGCCTGGATCAGGAACACTGAAGCTTTCTTT

D gene: TRBD1
J gene: TRBJ1-1
clone size: .
V gene: TRBV5-1
CDR3 protein: CASSSEDRSLNTEAFF
CDR3 DNA: TGCGCCAGCAGCTCTGAGGACAGGAGCTTGAACACTGAAGCTTTCTTT

D gene: .
J gene: TRBJ2-7
clone size: .
V gene: TRBV2
CDR3 protein: CASGGLYEQYF
CDR3 DNA: TGTGCCAGCGGGGGACTTTACGAGCAGTACTTC

D gene: TRBD2
J gene: TRBJ2-5
clone size: once
V gene: TRBV4-1
CDR3 protein: CASSQERGGLGSQETQYF
CDR3 DNA: TGCGCCAGCAGCCAAGAACGGGGGGGATTAGGAAGCCAAGAGACCCAGTACTTC

D gene: .
J gene: TRBJ1-1
clone size: .
V gene: TRBV6-5
CDR3 protein: CASSNGILNTEAFF
CDR3 DNA: TGTGCCAGCAGTAACGGTATTCTGAACACTGAAGCTTTCTTT

D gene: TRBD1
J gene: TRBJ1-1
clone size: medium-sized
V gene: TRBV7-9
CDR3 protein: CATTPQGGITEAFF
CDR3 DNA: TGTGCCACTACCCCCCAGGGGGGAATCACTGAAGCTTTCTTT

D gene: .
J gene: TRBJ1-1
clone size: .
V gene: TRBV14
CDR3 protein: CASSPYRTTEAFF
CDR3 DNA: TGTGCCAGCAGCCCCTATCGGACCACTGAAGCTTTCTTT

D gene: TRBD2
J gene: TRBJ2-7
clone size: .
V gene: TRBV6-6
CDR3 protein: CASSNPLAGAYEQYF
CDR3 DNA: TGTGCCAGCAGTAACCCACTAGCGGGGGCCTACGAGCAGTACTTC

D gene: .
J gene: TRBJ1-4
clone size: .
V gene: TRBV5-1
CDR3 protein: CASSLEGRLNEKLFF
CDR3 DNA: TGCGCCAGCAGCCTGGAGGGCAGGCTGAATGAAAAACTGTTTTTT

D gene: .
J gene: TRBJ2-3
clone size: few
V gene: TRBV5-6
CDR3 protein: CASSLDSTDTQYF
CDR3 DNA: TGTGCCAGCAGCCTCGACAGCACAGATACGCAGTATTTT

D gene: .
J gene: TRBJ1-1
clone size: .
V gene: TRBV5-1
CDR3 protein: CASTPGGPNTEAFF
CDR3 DNA: TGCGCCAGCACCCCGGGGGGGCCCAACACTGAAGCTTTCTTT

D gene: TRBD2
J gene: TRBJ2-7
clone size: once
V gene: TRBV19
CDR3 protein: CASSIAFAGTRTSYEQYF
CDR3 DNA: TGTGCCAGTAGTATAGCATTCGCCGGGACTAGGACTTCCTACGAGCAGTACTTC

D gene: .
J gene: TRBJ2-7
clone size: .
V gene: TRBV7-7
CDR3 protein: CASSARGGEQYF
CDR3 DNA: TGTGCCAGCAGCGCCAGGGGAGGTGAGCAGTACTTC

D gene: .
J gene: TRBJ2-1
clone size: .
V gene: TRBV4-1
CDR3 protein: CASSQDGPDRQFF
CDR3 DNA: TGCGCCAGCAGCCAAGATGGGCCCGATCGGCAGTTCTTC

D gene: .
J gene: TRBJ2-5
clone size: .
V gene: TRBV20-1
CDR3 protein: CSARSPRGQYF
CDR3 DNA: TGCAGTGCTAGATCACCCAGGGGCCAGTACTTC

D gene: .
J gene: TRBJ2-5
clone size: .
V gene: TRBV27
CDR3 protein: CASSLGWGRGPQYF
CDR3 DNA: TGTGCCAGCAGTTTGGGGTGGGGGAGGGGGCCCCAGTACTTC

D gene: .
J gene: TRBJ2-7
clone size: .
V gene: TRBV29-1
CDR3 protein: CSVEDPAEIQYF
CDR3 DNA: TGCAGCGTTGAAGATCCCGCCGAGATCCAGTACTTC

D gene: .
J gene: TRBJ2-5
clone size: .
V gene: TRBV7-8
CDR3 protein: CASSLSGQETQYF
CDR3 DNA: TGTGCCAGCAGCTTATCGGGGCAAGAGACCCAGTACTTC

D gene: .
J gene: TRBJ1-2
clone size: .
V gene: TRBV30
CDR3 protein: CAWSPQVVSNYGYTF
CDR3 DNA: TGTGCCTGGAGCCCGCAGGTAGTCTCTAACTATGGCTACACCTTC

D gene: .
J gene: TRBJ1-2
clone size: .
V gene: TRBV29-1
CDR3 protein: CSVEIQVKGYGYTF
CDR3 DNA: TGCAGCGTTGAAATACAGGTGAAGGGCTATGGCTACACCTTC

D gene: .
J gene: TRBJ1-6
clone size: .
V gene: TRBV27
CDR3 protein: CASMSQGMSSYNSPLHF
CDR3 DNA: TGTGCCAGCATGAGCCAGGGCATGAGCTCCTATAATTCACCCCTCCACTTT

D gene: TRBD1
J gene: TRBJ1-1
clone size: .
V gene: TRBV7-3
CDR3 protein: CASSPAGGLNTEAFF
CDR3 DNA: TGTGCCAGCAGCCCCGCAGGGGGCCTGAACACTGAAGCTTTCTTT